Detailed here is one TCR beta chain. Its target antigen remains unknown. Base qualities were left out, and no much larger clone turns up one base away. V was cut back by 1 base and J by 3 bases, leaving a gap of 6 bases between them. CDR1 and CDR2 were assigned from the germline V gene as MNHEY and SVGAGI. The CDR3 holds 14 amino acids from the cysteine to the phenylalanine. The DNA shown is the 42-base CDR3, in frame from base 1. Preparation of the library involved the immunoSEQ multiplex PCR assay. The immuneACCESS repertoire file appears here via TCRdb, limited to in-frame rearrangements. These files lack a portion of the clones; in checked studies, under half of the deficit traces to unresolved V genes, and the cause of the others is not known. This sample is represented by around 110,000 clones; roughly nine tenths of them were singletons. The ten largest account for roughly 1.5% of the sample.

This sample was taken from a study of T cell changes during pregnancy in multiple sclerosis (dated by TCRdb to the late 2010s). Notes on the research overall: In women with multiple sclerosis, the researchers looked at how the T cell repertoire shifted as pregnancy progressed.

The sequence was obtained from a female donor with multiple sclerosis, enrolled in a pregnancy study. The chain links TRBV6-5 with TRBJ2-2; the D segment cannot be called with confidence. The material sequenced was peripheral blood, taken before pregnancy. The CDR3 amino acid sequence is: CASSYFPDTGELFF. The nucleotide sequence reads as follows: TGTGCCAGCAGTTACTTTCCGGACACCGGGGAGCTGTTTTTT.